This entry concerns a single T cell receptor beta chain. The data derive from a study of blood T cell repertoires in COVID-19. Across the whole study: Researchers got acute and convalescent COVID-19 samples from the United States, Italy and Spain. T cells, B-cell-depleted T cells, or PBMCs supplied cDNA or gDNA.

Germline V CDR1 and CDR2: MNHNS, SASEGT. The ends were cut back, 2 bases at V and 12 bases at J, with 8 bases in the middle. The CDR3 runs to 11 residues. Per the authors' pipeline: Scientists estimated how many nucleated cells there were by amplifying reference gene primers. Assay used: immunoSEQ multiplex PCR; TCRdb lists only in-frame clones, some missing. V and J calls and clone size are given by that table; D and trimming were obtained from the DNA. Of 88,000 or so clones in the sample, about four fifths are singletons; the top ten hold roughly 9%. The sample comprised peripheral blood. The source is a human donor in a cohort sampled during active COVID-19. The V gene is TRBV6-1, the J gene TRBJ2-1; the D is unclear. The CDR3 DNA reads TGTGCCAGCAGTGAACTAGGTGCGCAGTTCTTC. Amino acid sequence: CASSELGAQFF.